Listed below are T cell receptor beta chains from one sample, sequenced in a study of OX40 agonist ivuxolimab in advanced cancers. The table came from immunoSEQ multiplex PCR; TCRdb's copy has only in-frame clones and leaves some out. This table holds around 60,000 clones, around 82% found once. This specimen consisted of CD4+ or CD8+ T cells sorted from blood, obtained in a trial of the OX40 agonist ivuxolimab. The receptor source for this set is an adult with an advanced solid tumor such as melanoma, head and neck, liver or kidney cancer. Each CDR3 is given with its conserved first and last residue. D genes are given only for firm matches. Clone sizes are given selectively: once, few, many, or a class where the clone is expanded.

d_call,j_call,v_call,clone_size,cdr3_nt,cdr3_aa
.,TRBJ1-1,TRBV28,once,TGTGCCAGCAGCCCCGGCGGGACTGAAGCTTTCTTT,CASSPGGTEAFF
.,TRBJ1-6,TRBV2,.,TGTGCCAGCAGTGGTCCGGGGCGAAGAAATTCACCCCTCCACTTT,CASSGPGRRNSPLHF
TRBD2,TRBJ2-5,TRBV5-4,.,TGTGCCAGCCGGCTAGCGGGAGGACAAGAGACCCAGTACTTC,CASRLAGGQETQYF
.,TRBJ1-2,TRBV19,.,TGTGCCAGTAGAGAGGGGTTGGGCGGCTATGGCTACACCTTC,CASREGLGGYGYTF
TRBD2,TRBJ2-7,TRBV13,.,TGTGCCAGCAGCTGGGGGGGACTAGGGATCGACCACTACGAGCAGTACTTC,CASSWGGLGIDHYEQYF
TRBD1,TRBJ1-3,TRBV18,.,TGTGCCAGCTCAACCGGGACAGTATCTGGAAACACCATATATTTT,CASSTGTVSGNTIYF
.,TRBJ1-4,TRBV18,.,TGTGCCAGCTCGGACGGACCGCGTAATGAAAAACTGTTTTTT,CASSDGPRNEKLFF
.,TRBJ1-2,TRBV19,.,TGTGCCAGTAGTATCTCAAACTATGGCTACACCTTC,CASSISNYGYTF
TRBD1,TRBJ2-3,TRBV19,.,TGTGCCAGTAGTATAGCCGGACAGGGGGACGCAGATACGCAGTATTTT,CASSIAGQGDADTQYF
.,TRBJ2-1,TRBV7-3,.,TGTGCCAGCAGCCCGTCGGGGGGCCGGGATGAGCAGTTCTTC,CASSPSGGRDEQFF
TRBD2,TRBJ2-4,TRBV19,.,TGTGCCAGTAGTATAAGACTAGCGGGCTACCTAGCCAAAAACATTCAGTACTTC,CASSIRLAGYLAKNIQYF
TRBD2,TRBJ2-1,TRBV19,.,TGTGCCAGTAGACGGACCAGCGGGAGCGGGAATGAGCAGTTCTTC,CASRRTSGSGNEQFF
TRBD2,TRBJ2-3,TRBV11-3,.,TGTGCCAGCAGCTCTGGACCAGCGGGAGGATCGAGCACAGATACGCAGTATTTT,CASSSGPAGGSSTDTQYF
.,TRBJ1-3,TRBV6-1,.,TGTGCCAGCAGTGAAAGACAGGTTTCAGCTGGAAACACCATATATTTT,CASSERQVSAGNTIYF
TRBD2,TRBJ2-2,TRBV7-9,.,TGTGCCAGCTATTCCGGGACTAGCGGGAGGGCCGGGGAGCTGTTTTTT,CASYSGTSGRAGELFF
.,TRBJ2-5,TRBV7-2,.,TGTGCCAGCAGCCCATGGTCGGGTGGGGAGACCCAGTACTTC,CASSPWSGGETQYF
TRBD1,TRBJ2-7,TRBV28,.,TGTGCCAGCAGATCCGCCGGGACAGGGGGCAACGAGCAGTACTTC,CASRSAGTGGNEQYF
TRBD2,TRBJ2-5,TRBV12-5,.,TGTGCTAGTGGTTTGGCTAGCGGGGGGATCCAGTACTTC,CASGLASGGIQYF
.,TRBJ1-1,TRBV11-2,.,TGTGCCAGCAGCTTAGCTGGGGGAGACGCTGAAGCTTTCTTT,CASSLAGGDAEAFF
TRBD2,TRBJ2-7,TRBV5-3,.,TGTGCCAGAAGCTTGGTGGGGCGGGGGAGCTCCTACGAGCAGTACTTC,CARSLVGRGSSYEQYF
TRBD2,TRBJ2-3,TRBV5-4,.,TGTGCCAGCAGCTCCCGACTAGCGGGGAACACAGATACGCAGTATTTT,CASSSRLAGNTDTQYF
.,TRBJ2-7,TRBV15,.,TGTGCCACCAGCAGAGACTTGGAGCGCGAGCAGTACTTC,CATSRDLEREQYF